This T cell receptor beta chain was obtained from a study of blood T cell dynamics during melanoma immunotherapy (dated by TCRdb to 2019 to 2021). At the level of the whole study: Patients with metastatic melanoma were treated with first-line pembrolizumab or nivolumab plus ipilimumab as standard of care in the United Kingdom. Peripheral T cell receptor repertoires of metastatic melanoma patients were profiled before and after one cycle of checkpoint inhibitor therapy to find early correlates of response. The training cohort was made up of consecutive patients, while a further independent group of patients from the same centre was pooled to form an external validation set. The full study reports these points: Patients who later achieved disease control showed a bifurcated PBMC repertoire reorganization at W3, with increased clonality or increased diversity, unlike progressors. The relatively small sample size was acknowledged as a potential limitation on generalization of the results. The study was unable to establish whether the T cell clones driving the repertoire changes were melanoma-specific or instead reflected general immune activation.

Per the publication, the time point label means: week 3, after first cycle of checkpoint inhibitor. Blood samples were taken at two points: before treatment (T0) and at week 3 (W3), which came after the first cycle of checkpoint blockade. Except for a couple of patients with rapid clinical progression, response was assessed 12 weeks after the first infusion by RECIST 1.1; disease control meant complete response, partial response or stable disease. Patients were not eligible if they had prior systemic cancer treatment, concomitant immunosuppressant therapy or synchronous other active malignancies. TCR beta was sequenced in both bulk PBMC and plasma cell-free DNA in order to track circulating cells as well as T cell turnover. PBMC were isolated from blood with Lymphoprep and SepMate tubes, followed by red cell lysis. DNA from PBMC and sorted T cell subsets was extracted with QIAamp DNA Blood Mini kits.

For every bulk PBMC sample, a fixed 350 ng of DNA was loaded. The immunoSEQ TCRb Assay kit was used according to manufacturer instructions to amplify TCR beta CDR3 sequences from genomic DNA. The KAPA Library Quantification Kit for Illumina platforms was used to quantify the pooled libraries by qPCR. Pooled libraries were clustered at roughly 0.6-1.2 pM and sequenced on an Illumina NextSeq 500. Processing in the source paper ran as follows. TCR data were analyzed using immunoSEQ ANALYZER and the R LymphoSeq package. A rearrangement efficiency score was calculated as productive divided by the sum of productive and non-productive CDR3 sequences. Clonality was measured with the Gini coefficient and diversity with the Renyi index at alpha=1, compared pairwise between timepoints within each patient. In LymphoSeq, clonal relatedness was computed with an edit distance of 3 and repertoire similarity was computed with the Bhattacharyya coefficient. To classify response, a linear discriminant analysis based on week-3 changes in clonality and diversity was built using the R MASS and caret packages. The table was pulled from immuneACCESS by TCRdb, which kept in-frame rearrangements only. Such tables lose some clones; where checked, under half of the loss comes from unresolved V genes, and the rest has no known cause. That table is the source of V, J and clone size, and D and trimming were worked out from the DNA. The sample contains about 11,000 clones, almost 85% of them found a single time. The ten most abundant clones make up more than 15% of the sample.

The CDR1 and CDR2 encoded by the germline V gene are SGHRS and YFSETQ. Taken from cysteine to phenylalanine, the CDR3 has 15 residues. The only DNA kept is the CDR3, 45 bases in frame from the first base. The germline ends are 9 bases apart after V is trimmed by 1 base and J by 0 bases. Turning to this clone: Its antigen remains unidentified. No per-base quality is available; no much larger clone lies one base away.

The TCR originated in a human donor with melanoma. This sample comprised blood, obtained from a patient treated with checkpoint blockade. The chain employs TRBV5-1 and TRBJ2-3; the D gene is perhaps TRBD2, from 6 matching bases. The DNA reads TGCGCCAGCAGCTTGACTAGCCACAGCACAGATACGCAGTATTTT. Protein translation: CASSLTSHSTDTQYF.